These T cell receptor beta chains were read from a single sample in a study of blood T cell repertoires in COVID-19. Sequencing was performed with immunoSEQ multiplex PCR; in TCRdb, only in-frame clones are kept and a portion is missing. The sample comprises tens of thousands of clones, more than 65% of which are singletons, and about 8.1% rests with the top ten. The sequenced sample consisted of peripheral blood. The receptor source for this set is a woman aged 65 to 85 with acute or convalescent COVID-19. Each CDR3 is given with its conserved first and last residue. The D gene is left open where the match is weak. Clone size is given for some rows only: seen once, a few or many times, or a class if the clone is expanded.

>-|TRBD1|TRBJ1-2|TRBV18
CASSPPGQEYGYTF
TGTGCCAGCTCACCACCGGGACAGGAATATGGCTACACCTTC
>-|TRBD1|TRBJ1-1|TRBV6-4
CASSLDRGTEAFF
TGTGCCAGCAGTCTCGACAGGGGCACTGAAGCTTTCTTT
>-|TRBD1|TRBJ2-7|TRBV20-1
CSAQGQVEQYF
TGCAGTGCCCAAGGACAGGTCGAGCAGTACTTC
>few|TRBD1|TRBJ1-4|TRBV6-5
CASSSPGQVEKLFF
TGTGCCAGCAGTTCGCCGGGACAGGTTGAAAAACTGTTTTTT
>-|TRBD1|TRBJ1-3|TRBV7-2
CASRATGTGNTIYF
TGTGCCAGCAGAGCGACAGGGACGGGAAACACCATATATTTT
>-|TRBD2|TRBJ2-6|TRBV2
CASLAGVVGANVLTF
TGTGCCAGCCTAGCGGGAGTCGTTGGGGCCAACGTCCTGACTTTC
>-|-|TRBJ2-2|TRBV6-6
CASSYRGFGELFF
TGTGCCAGCAGTTACCGGGGATTCGGGGAGCTGTTTTTT
>once|TRBD1|TRBJ1-2|TRBV23-1
CASRPTGGGYTF
TGCGCCAGCAGACCCACAGGGGGTGGCTACACCTTC
>once|-|TRBJ2-3|TRBV21-1
CASSKVGGDTDTQYF
TGTGCCAGCAGCAAAGTCGGGGGGGACACAGATACGCAGTATTTT
>-|-|TRBJ2-3|TRBV10-3
CAISESGTSTDTQYF
TGTGCCATCAGTGAGTCCGGGACTAGCACAGATACGCAGTATTTT
>few|-|TRBJ2-7|TRBV4-1
CASSQDVGAEQYF
TGCGCCAGCAGCCAAGATGTGGGGGCCGAGCAGTACTTC
>-|TRBD2|TRBJ2-2|TRBV7-9
CASSLAGGPAGELFF
TGTGCCAGCAGCCTAGCGGGAGGGCCGGCCGGGGAGCTGTTTTTT
>few|-|TRBJ2-3|TRBV12-2
CACPGRGGNTDTQYF
TGTGCATGTCCGGGGCGCGGGGGAAACACAGATACGCAGTATTTT
>few|-|TRBJ1-2|TRBV11-2
CASSFRWGDGYTF
TGTGCCAGCAGCTTCCGTTGGGGAGACGGCTACACCTTC
>-|-|TRBJ1-2|TRBV27
CASSTSFSFDYGYTF
TGTGCCAGCAGTACTTCCTTTAGCTTCGACTATGGCTACACCTTC
>few|TRBD1|TRBJ1-1|TRBV7-8
CASSLVTGQGDNTEAFF
TGTGCCAGCAGCTTAGTGACGGGACAGGGGGACAACACTGAAGCTTTCTTT
>-|TRBD1|TRBJ1-6|TRBV5-5
CASSLSGTGDSPLHF
TGTGCCAGCAGCTTATCGGGGACAGGGGATTCACCCCTCCACTTT
>few|TRBD2|TRBJ2-1|TRBV2
CASRGLAGSYNEQFF
TGTGCCAGCAGAGGACTAGCGGGCTCCTACAATGAGCAGTTCTTC
>few|TRBD1|TRBJ1-4|TRBV28
CASSSTGEANEKLFF
TGTGCCAGCAGTTCCACAGGGGAGGCTAATGAAAAACTGTTTTTT
>-|-|TRBJ2-7|TRBV7-2
CASSSGTKSYEQYF
TGTGCCAGCAGCTCCGGGACAAAATCCTACGAGCAGTACTTC
>-|-|TRBJ2-6|TRBV2
CASSDYSGANVLTF
TGTGCCAGCAGTGATTACTCTGGGGCCAACGTCCTGACTTTC
>once|TRBD2|TRBJ2-3|TRBV5-1
CASSRSPAGGATDTQYF
TGCGCCAGCAGCCGCTCCCCTGCGGGGGGGGCCACAGATACGCAGTATTTT
>-|TRBD1|TRBJ1-2|TRBV6-6
CASSPRTGQSGYTF
TGTGCCAGCAGCCCCCGGACAGGGCAGAGTGGCTACACCTTC
>-|-|TRBJ2-1|TRBV2
CASSERWEFKIEQFF
TGTGCCAGCAGTGAAAGGTGGGAGTTCAAAATCGAGCAGTTCTTC
>-|TRBD1|TRBJ1-4|TRBV3-1/TRBV3-2
CASSPRDRVEKLFF
TGTGCCAGCAGCCCCCGGGACAGGGTTGAAAAACTGTTTTTT
>-|TRBD1|TRBJ1-2|TRBV18
CASSPGQGHGYTF
TGTGCCAGCTCACCCGGACAGGGCCATGGCTACACCTTC
>-|-|TRBJ2-7|TRBV6-5
CASIGASEPFEQYF
TGTGCCAGCATCGGGGCTAGCGAACCCTTCGAGCAGTACTTC
>-|-|TRBJ2-1|TRBV20-1
CSASPGDEQFF
TGCAGTGCTAGTCCAGGGGATGAGCAGTTCTTC
>-|-|TRBJ1-2|TRBV4-3
CASSQGEYGYTF
TGCGCCAGCAGCCAAGGCGAGTATGGCTACACCTTC
>once|TRBD1|TRBJ1-5|TRBV6-6
CASSPGQGWDSNQPQHF
TGTGCCAGCAGTCCAGGACAGGGTTGGGATAGCAATCAGCCCCAGCATTTT
>-|-|TRBJ1-1|TRBV28
CASSSGGTLGAFF
TGTGCCAGCAGTTCGGGGGGGACGTTAGGAGCTTTCTTT
>once|-|TRBJ2-2|TRBV5-5
CASSQRTGELFF
TGTGCCAGCAGCCAGAGGACCGGGGAGCTGTTTTTT